These T cell receptor beta chains were read from a single sample in a study of technical replicates of blood from a handful of donors. TCRdb keeps only in-frame clones here, not all; method: immunoSEQ multiplex PCR. Of fewer than 90,000 clones in the sample, just over 90% are singletons; the top ten hold roughly 0.25%. Source material: T cells isolated from PBMCs. These receptors came from a human donor in good health. Both conserved end residues are part of each CDR3. A D gene is named only where the DNA matches it firmly. The size of a clone is reported for some rows only, either as once, few or many, or as a class for expanded clones.

NA,TRBJ1-4,TRBV29-1,TRBD1,TGCAGCGCCACACAGGGGGGGAGTGAAAAACTGTTTTTT,CSATQGGSEKLFF
NA,TRBJ1-2,TRBV2,NA,TGTGCCAGCAGTCCGCGGGTAGGCTACACCTTC,CASSPRVGYTF
few,TRBJ2-7,TRBV11-3,TRBD1,TGTGCCAGCAGCTTAGGGACAGGCGCGTACGAGCAGTACTTC,CASSLGTGAYEQYF
NA,TRBJ2-3,TRBV6-5,NA,TGTGCCAGTCGGCCGGGGACTTCCACAGATACGCAGTATTTT,CASRPGTSTDTQYF
NA,TRBJ2-7,TRBV28,TRBD1,TGTGCCAGCGGACAGGGCGACTACGAGCAGTACTTC,CASGQGDYEQYF
NA,TRBJ2-5,TRBV27,TRBD2,TGTGCCAGCAGTCGCCTTGGGACTAGCGGGGCTAAAGAGACCCAGTACTTC,CASSRLGTSGAKETQYF
once,TRBJ2-7,TRBV7-2,TRBD1,TGTGCCAGGAGACAGGGGTACGAGCAGTACTTC,CARRQGYEQYF
NA,TRBJ1-2,TRBV14,NA,TGTGCCAGCAGCCAAGATCTTGGAGGGAAGATCGGGGGCTACACCTTC,CASSQDLGGKIGGYTF
NA,TRBJ2-3,TRBV7-6,NA,TGTGCCAGCAGCTTGGGAGAATACACAGATACGCAGTATTTT,CASSLGEYTDTQYF
NA,TRBJ2-3,TRBV6-5,NA,TGTGCCAGCAGTCCCAACCCGGGTCCTACGCAGTATTTT,CASSPNPGPTQYF
NA,TRBJ2-1,TRBV4-1,NA,TGCGCCAGCAGCCCCCTGGGGGCCTGGGTCAATGAGCAGTTCTTC,CASSPLGAWVNEQFF
NA,TRBJ2-1,TRBV5-1,NA,TGCGCCAGCAGCCCCAGGGCAGGGAACAATGAGCAGTTCTTC,CASSPRAGNNEQFF
NA,TRBJ2-1,TRBV28,TRBD2,TGTGCCAGTATTTTCGCCGGGACTAGTAACCACAATGAGCAGTTCTTC,CASIFAGTSNHNEQFF
NA,TRBJ1-2,TRBV6-6,NA,TGTGCCAGCAGTTTTGCCACTCGTTACGGCTACACCTTC,CASSFATRYGYTF
NA,TRBJ1-1,TRBV30,NA,TGTGCCTGGAACGGGAACACTGAAGCTTTCTTT,CAWNGNTEAFF
NA,TRBJ1-3,TRBV28,TRBD1,TGTGCCAGCAGTCTTGGGAAACTGGGACAGGGAGGAAACACCATATATTTT,CASSLGKLGQGGNTIYF
NA,TRBJ1-6,TRBV29-1,NA,TGCAGCGTTCCGCCCACAACAGGGAGAAATTCACCCCTCCACTTT,CSVPPTTGRNSPLHF
once,TRBJ2-5,TRBV10-3,TRBD2,TGTGCCATCAGTGAGACTAGCGGGGGGACCCAGTACTTC,CAISETSGGTQYF
NA,TRBJ2-3,TRBV27,NA,TGTGCCAGCAGTTTATCATTTAGGAGGGGCCGGCAGTATTTT,CASSLSFRRGRQYF
NA,TRBJ2-7,TRBV10-3,TRBD2,TGTGCCATCAGTGTCGGGGCTAGCGGGAACTACGAGCAGTACTTC,CAISVGASGNYEQYF
once,TRBJ1-5,TRBV19,NA,TGTGCCACCGACGCGGGGGCTGGTCAGCCCCAGCATTTT,CATDAGAGQPQHF
NA,TRBJ2-1,TRBV7-9,TRBD2,TGTGCCAGCACCCCTATACGGGGGGGCCCCAATGAGCAGTTCTTC,CASTPIRGGPNEQFF
NA,TRBJ2-1,TRBV19,TRBD2,TGTGCCAGTAGTCTCACTAGCGGGAGGGAGCAGTTCTTC,CASSLTSGREQFF
NA,TRBJ2-7,TRBV29-1,TRBD2,TGCAGCGTTAGGCGGGAGAGATTCGGCGAGCAGTACTTC,CSVRRERFGEQYF
NA,TRBJ2-5,TRBV19,TRBD2,TGTGCCAGCTCGACTAGCGGGAGCCAAGAGACCCAGTACTTC,CASSTSGSQETQYF
NA,TRBJ2-5,TRBV19,TRBD2,TGTGCCAGTAGTATTCCGGGAGGAGAGACCCAGTACTTC,CASSIPGGETQYF
NA,TRBJ2-2,TRBV11-2,NA,TGTGCCAGCAGGCCTGGTGGACTTAAGAACACCGGGGAGCTGTTTTTT,CASRPGGLKNTGELFF
NA,TRBJ2-7,TRBV28,TRBD2,TGTGCCAGCACCTCGCTTGAGCGGGAGATCTACGAGCAGTACTTC,CASTSLEREIYEQYF
NA,TRBJ1-6,TRBV30,NA,TGTGCCTGGAGTCCAGGGCCCTTCCCCCTCCACTTT,CAWSPGPFPLHF
NA,TRBJ2-3,TRBV2,TRBD1,TGTGCCAGCAGGGAAAGACAGGGTCCAGCCACAGATACGCAGTATTTT,CASRERQGPATDTQYF
NA,TRBJ2-1,TRBV5-1,NA,TGCGCCAGCAGCTCGGGGGGCACCCGGGATGAGCAGTTCTTC,CASSSGGTRDEQFF
NA,TRBJ1-3,TRBV6-5,NA,TGTGCCAGCAGTTATGGGGGCTTACGCTCTGGAAACACCATATATTTT,CASSYGGLRSGNTIYF
NA,TRBJ1-1,TRBV5-5,NA,TGTGCCAGCAGCTTGGGTACAGCAACTGAAGCTTTCTTT,CASSLGTATEAFF
NA,TRBJ2-1,TRBV2,NA,TGTGCCAGCAGTGAACCCCTCTACAATGAGCAGTTCTTC,CASSEPLYNEQFF
NA,TRBJ1-5,TRBV7-2,NA,TGTGCCAGCAGCTTGAATCAGGTTCAGCCCCAGCATTTT,CASSLNQVQPQHF
NA,TRBJ2-1,TRBV28,TRBD2,TGTGCCAGCAGCCCGGGACTAGCGGTCTACAATGAGCAGTTCTTC,CASSPGLAVYNEQFF
NA,TRBJ2-5,TRBV5-1,TRBD2,TGCGCCAGCAGGATTGGCGGGGGAGGGAGCCACGGGGAGACCCAGTACTTC,CASRIGGGGSHGETQYF
NA,TRBJ2-7,TRBV4-1,NA,TGCGCCAGCAGCCAGGCAGGGTTCTACGAGCAGTACTTC,CASSQAGFYEQYF
NA,TRBJ1-3,TRBV4-1,NA,TGCGCCAGCAGCCAAGGGGGATCGGACAAGCCGTGGAACACCATATATTTT,CASSQGGSDKPWNTIYF
NA,TRBJ2-1,TRBV11-2,TRBD1,TGTGCCAGCAGCCCGGTTAGGGGCAGGGGGCCGAGCGAGCAGTTCTTC,CASSPVRGRGPSEQFF
NA,TRBJ2-7,TRBV29-1,TRBD2,TGCAGCGTTGAAGGGGCCGGGACTAGCGGGAGCTCCATTCACTACGAGCAGTACTTC,CSVEGAGTSGSSIHYEQYF
NA,TRBJ2-7,TRBV2,TRBD2,TGTGCCAGCCCTAGCGGGGGTGGTTTAGAGCAGTACTTC,CASPSGGGLEQYF
NA,TRBJ2-7,TRBV6-5,TRBD2,TGTGCCAGCATGAGTGTAGGTCTAGCGGGCGAGCAGTACTTC,CASMSVGLAGEQYF
NA,TRBJ2-3,TRBV5-1,NA,TGCGCCAGCAGCCTTCCCCCAGGCAAAATCACAGATACGCAGTATTTT,CASSLPPGKITDTQYF
NA,TRBJ2-7,TRBV7-6,NA,TGTGCCAGCAGCTACGGGACTCTCAATGAGCAGTACTTC,CASSYGTLNEQYF
NA,TRBJ1-5,TRBV21-1,NA,TGTGCCAGCAGCAAAGATCTGGGGGCGACGACAAATCAGCCCCAGCATTTT,CASSKDLGATTNQPQHF